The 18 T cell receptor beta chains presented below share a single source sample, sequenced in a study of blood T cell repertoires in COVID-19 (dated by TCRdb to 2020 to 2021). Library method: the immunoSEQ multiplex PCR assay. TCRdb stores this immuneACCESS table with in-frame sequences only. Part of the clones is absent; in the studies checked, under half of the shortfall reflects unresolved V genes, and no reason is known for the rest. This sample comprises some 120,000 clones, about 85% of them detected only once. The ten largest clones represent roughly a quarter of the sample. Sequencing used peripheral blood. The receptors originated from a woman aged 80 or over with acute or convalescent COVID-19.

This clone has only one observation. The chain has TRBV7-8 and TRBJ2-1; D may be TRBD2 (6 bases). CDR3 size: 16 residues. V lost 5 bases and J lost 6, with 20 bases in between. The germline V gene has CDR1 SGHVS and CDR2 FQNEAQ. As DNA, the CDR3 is TGTGCCAGCAGCGGGACCCTGGGACTCCTCGGCAATGAGCAGTTCTTC. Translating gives CASSGTLGLLGNEQFF.

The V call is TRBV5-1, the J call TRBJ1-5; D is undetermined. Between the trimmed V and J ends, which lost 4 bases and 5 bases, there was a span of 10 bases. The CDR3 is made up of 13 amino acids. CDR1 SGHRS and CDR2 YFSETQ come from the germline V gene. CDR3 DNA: TGCGCCAGCAGCACAGACGTCGATCAGCCCCAGCATTTT. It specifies CASSTDVDQPQHF. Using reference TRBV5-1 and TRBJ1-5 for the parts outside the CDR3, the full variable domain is KAGVTQTPRYLIKTRGQQVTLSCSPISGHRSVSWYQQTPGQGLQFLFEYFSETQRNKGNFPGRFSGRQFSNSRSEMNVSTLELGDSALYLCASSTDVDQPQHFGDGTRLSIL.

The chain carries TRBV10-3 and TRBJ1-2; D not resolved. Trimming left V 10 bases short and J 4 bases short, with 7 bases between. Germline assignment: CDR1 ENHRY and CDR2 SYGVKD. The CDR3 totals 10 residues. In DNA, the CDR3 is TGTGCCACCTTCGGCTATGGCTACACCTTC. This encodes CATFGYGYTF.

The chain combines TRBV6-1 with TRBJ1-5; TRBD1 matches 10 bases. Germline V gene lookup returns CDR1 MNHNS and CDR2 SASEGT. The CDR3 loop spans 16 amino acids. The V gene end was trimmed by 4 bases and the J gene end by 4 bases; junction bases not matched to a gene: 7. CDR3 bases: TGTGCCAGCAGTGCTAGACAGGGGGCGACAAATCAGCCCCAGCATTTT. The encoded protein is CASSARQGATNQPQHF.

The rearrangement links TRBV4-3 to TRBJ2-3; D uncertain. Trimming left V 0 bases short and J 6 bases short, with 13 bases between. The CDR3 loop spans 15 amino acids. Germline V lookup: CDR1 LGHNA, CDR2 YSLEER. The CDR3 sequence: CASSQDFRLSDTQYF. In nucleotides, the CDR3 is TGCGCCAGCAGCCAAGATTTTCGACTTTCGGATACGCAGTATTTT.

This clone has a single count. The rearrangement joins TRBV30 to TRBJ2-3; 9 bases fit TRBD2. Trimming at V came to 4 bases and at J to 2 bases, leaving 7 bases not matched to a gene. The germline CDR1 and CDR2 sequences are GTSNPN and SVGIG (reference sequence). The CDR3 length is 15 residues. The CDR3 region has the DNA TGTGCCTGGACACGGACTAGCGCCTCCACAGATACGCAGTATTTT. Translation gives CAWTRTSASTDTQYF.

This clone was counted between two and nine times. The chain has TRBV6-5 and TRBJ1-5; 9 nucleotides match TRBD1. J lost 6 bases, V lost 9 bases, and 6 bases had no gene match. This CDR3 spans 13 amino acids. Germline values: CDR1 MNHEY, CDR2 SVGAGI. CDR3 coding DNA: TGTGCCAGTACGTCGGACAGGGGTCAGCCCCAGCATTTT. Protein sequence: CASTSDRGQPQHF.

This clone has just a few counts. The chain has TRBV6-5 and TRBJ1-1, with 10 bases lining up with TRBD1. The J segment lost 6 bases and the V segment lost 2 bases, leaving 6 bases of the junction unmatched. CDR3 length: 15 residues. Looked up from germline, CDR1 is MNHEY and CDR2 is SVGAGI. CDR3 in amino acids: CASSYKTGGLSEAFF. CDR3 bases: TGTGCCAGCAGTTACAAGACAGGGGGCTTGTCTGAAGCTTTCTTT.

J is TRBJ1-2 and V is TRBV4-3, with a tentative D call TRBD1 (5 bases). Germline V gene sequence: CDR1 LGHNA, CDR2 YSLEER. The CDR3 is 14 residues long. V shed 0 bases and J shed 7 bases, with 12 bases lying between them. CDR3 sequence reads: CASSQEKGAVGYTF. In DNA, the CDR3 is TGCGCCAGCAGCCAAGAAAAAGGGGCGGTTGGCTACACCTTC.

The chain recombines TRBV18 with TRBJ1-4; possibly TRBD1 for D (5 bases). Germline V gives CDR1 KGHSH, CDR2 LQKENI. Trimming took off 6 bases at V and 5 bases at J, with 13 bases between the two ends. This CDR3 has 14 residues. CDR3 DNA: TGTGCCAGCTCCGTCGACAGCGGGAATGAAAAACTGTTTTTT. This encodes CASSVDSGNEKLFF.

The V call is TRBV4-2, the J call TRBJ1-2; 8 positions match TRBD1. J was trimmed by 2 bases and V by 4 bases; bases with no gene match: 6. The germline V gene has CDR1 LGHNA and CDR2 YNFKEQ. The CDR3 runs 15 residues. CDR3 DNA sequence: TGTGCCAGCAGCCGGCCGACAGGGGCGAACTATGGCTACACCTTC. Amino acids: CASSRPTGANYGYTF.

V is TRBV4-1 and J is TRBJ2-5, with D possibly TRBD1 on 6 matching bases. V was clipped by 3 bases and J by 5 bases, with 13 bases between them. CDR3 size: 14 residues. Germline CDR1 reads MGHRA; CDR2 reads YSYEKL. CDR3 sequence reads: CASSQGQGMETQYF. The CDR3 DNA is TGCGCCAGCAGCCAGGGGCAGGGGATGGAGACCCAGTACTTC.

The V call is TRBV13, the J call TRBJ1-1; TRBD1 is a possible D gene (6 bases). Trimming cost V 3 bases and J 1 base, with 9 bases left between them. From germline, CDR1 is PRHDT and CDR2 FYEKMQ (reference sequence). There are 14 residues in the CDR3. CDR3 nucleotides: TGTGCCAGCAGCTTTCGGACAGAGAACACTGAAGCTTTCTTT. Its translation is CASSFRTENTEAFF.

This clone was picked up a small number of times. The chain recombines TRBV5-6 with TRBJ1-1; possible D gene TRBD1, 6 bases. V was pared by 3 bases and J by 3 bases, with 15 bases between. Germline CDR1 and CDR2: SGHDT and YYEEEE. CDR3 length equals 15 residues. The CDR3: CASSWIRGGYTEAFF. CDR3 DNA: TGTGCCAGCAGCTGGATCCGAGGGGGTTACACTGAAGCTTTCTTT.

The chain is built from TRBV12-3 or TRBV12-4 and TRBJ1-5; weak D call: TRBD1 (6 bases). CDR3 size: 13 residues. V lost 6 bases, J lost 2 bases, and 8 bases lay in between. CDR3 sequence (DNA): TGTGCCAGCAGCTGGACAGGCAATCAGCCCCAGCATTTT. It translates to CASSWTGNQPQHF.

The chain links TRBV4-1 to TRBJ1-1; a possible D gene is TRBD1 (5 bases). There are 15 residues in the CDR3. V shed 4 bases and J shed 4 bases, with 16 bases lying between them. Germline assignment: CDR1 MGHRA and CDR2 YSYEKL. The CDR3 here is CASSRTTTEPTEAFF. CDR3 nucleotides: TGCGCCAGCAGCCGAACAACGACAGAGCCCACTGAAGCTTTCTTT.

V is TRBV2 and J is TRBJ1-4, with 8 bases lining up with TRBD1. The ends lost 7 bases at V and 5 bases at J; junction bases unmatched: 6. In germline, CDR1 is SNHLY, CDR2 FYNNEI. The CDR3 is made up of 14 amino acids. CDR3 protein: CASTMDRANEKLFF. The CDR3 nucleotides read TGTGCCAGCACCATGGACAGGGCGAATGAAAAACTGTTTTTT.

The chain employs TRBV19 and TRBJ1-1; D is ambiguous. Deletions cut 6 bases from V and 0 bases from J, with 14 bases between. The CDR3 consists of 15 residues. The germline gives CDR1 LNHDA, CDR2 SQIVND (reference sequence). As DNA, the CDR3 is TGTGCCAGTAGGGCGGGTAGTGGGATGAACACTGAAGCTTTCTTT. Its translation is CASRAGSGMNTEAFF.